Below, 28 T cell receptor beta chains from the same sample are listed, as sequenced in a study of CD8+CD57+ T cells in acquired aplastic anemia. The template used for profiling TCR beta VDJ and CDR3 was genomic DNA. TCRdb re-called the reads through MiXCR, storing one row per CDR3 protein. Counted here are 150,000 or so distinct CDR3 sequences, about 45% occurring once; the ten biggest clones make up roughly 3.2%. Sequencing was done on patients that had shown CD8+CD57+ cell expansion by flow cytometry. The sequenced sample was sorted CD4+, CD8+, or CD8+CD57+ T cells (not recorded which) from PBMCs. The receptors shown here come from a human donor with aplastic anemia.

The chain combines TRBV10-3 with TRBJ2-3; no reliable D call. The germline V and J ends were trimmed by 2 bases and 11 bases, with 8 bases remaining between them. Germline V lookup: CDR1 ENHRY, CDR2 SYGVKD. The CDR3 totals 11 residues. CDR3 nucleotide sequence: TGTGCCATCAGTGAGCTGTACAGGCAGTATTTT. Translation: CAISELYRQYF.

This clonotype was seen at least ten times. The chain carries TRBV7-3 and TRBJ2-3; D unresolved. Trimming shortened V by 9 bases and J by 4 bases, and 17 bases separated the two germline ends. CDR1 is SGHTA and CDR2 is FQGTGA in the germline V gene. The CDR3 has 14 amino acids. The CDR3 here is CASLPTAGSDTQYF. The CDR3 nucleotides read TGTGCCAGTCTACCAACGGCAGGATCAGATACGCAGTATTTT.

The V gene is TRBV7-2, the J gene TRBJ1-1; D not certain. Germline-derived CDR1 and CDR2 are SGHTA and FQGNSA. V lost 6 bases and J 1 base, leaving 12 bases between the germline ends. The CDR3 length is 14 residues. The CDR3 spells CASSDSRQNTEAFF. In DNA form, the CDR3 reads TGTGCCAGCAGTGACTCCAGGCAGAACACTGAAGCTTTCTTT. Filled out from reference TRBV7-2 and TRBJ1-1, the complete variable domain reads GAGVSQSPSNKVTEKGKDVELRCDPISGHTALYWYRQSLGQGLEFLIYFQGNSAPDKSGLPSDRFSAERTGGSVSTLTIQRTQQEDSAVYLCASSDSRQNTEAFFGQGTRLTVV.

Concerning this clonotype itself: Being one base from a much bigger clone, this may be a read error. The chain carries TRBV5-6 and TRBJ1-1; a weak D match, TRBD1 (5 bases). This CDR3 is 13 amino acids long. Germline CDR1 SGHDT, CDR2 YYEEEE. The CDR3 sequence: CANSLVSQVVAFF. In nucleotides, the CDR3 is TGTGCCAACAGCTTGGTTTCACAGGTAGTAGCTTTCTTT.

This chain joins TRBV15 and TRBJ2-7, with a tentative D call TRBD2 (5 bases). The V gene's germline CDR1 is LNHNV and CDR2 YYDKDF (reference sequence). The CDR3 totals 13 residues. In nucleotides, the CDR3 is TGTGCTCTCCCATTTTCGGGGACCTACGAGCAGTACTTC. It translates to CALPFSGTYEQYF.

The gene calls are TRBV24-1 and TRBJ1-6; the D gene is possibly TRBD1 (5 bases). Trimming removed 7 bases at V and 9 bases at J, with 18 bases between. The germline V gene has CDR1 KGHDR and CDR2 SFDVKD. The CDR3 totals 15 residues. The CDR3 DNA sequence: TGTGCCACCAGCGCTGGACTAGCCGGGACTTCACCCCTCCACTTT. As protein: CATSAGLAGTSPLHF.

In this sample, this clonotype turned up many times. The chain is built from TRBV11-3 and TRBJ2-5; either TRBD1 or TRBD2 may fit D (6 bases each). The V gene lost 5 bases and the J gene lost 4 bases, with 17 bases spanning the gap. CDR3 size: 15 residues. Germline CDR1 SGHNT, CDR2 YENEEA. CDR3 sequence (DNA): TGTGCCAGCAGCCGGCTGGGGGGCGATAGAGAGACCCAGTACTTC. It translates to CASSRLGGDRETQYF.

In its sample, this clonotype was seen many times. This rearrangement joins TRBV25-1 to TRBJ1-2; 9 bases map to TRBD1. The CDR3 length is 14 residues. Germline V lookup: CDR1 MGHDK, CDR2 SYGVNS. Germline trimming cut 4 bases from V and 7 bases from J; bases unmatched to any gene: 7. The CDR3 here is CASSALGTGFGYTF. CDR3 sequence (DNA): TGTGCCAGCAGTGCTCTAGGGACAGGGTTTGGCTACACCTTC.

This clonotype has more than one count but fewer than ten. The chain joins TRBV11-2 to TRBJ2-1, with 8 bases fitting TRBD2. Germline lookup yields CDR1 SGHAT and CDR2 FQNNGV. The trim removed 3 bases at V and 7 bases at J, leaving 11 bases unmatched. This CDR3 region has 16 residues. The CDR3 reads CASSFPPRGGGNEQFF. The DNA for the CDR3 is TGTGCCAGCAGCTTTCCCCCTCGGGGGGGCGGAAATGAGCAGTTCTTC.

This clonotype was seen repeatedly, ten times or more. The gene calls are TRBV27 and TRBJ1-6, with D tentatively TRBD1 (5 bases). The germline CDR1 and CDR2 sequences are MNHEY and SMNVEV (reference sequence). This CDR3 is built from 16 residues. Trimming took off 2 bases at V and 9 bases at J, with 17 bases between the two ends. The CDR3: CASSLRPGEFSSPLHF. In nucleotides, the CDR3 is TGTGCCAGCAGTTTAAGGCCGGGGGAGTTCTCTTCACCCCTCCACTTT.

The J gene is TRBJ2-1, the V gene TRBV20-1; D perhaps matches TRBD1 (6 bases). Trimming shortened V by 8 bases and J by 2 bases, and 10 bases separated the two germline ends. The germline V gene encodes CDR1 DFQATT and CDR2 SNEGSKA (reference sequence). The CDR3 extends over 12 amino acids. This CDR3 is CSLRGTYNEQFF. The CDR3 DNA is TGCAGTCTCAGGGGCACCTACAATGAGCAGTTCTTC.

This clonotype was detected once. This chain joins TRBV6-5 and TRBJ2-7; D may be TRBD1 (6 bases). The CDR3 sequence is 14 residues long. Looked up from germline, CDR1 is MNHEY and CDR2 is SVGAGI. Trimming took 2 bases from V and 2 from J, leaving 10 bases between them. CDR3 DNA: TGTGCCAGCAGTTACGAGACAGGAGCCTACGAGCAGTACTTC. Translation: CASSYETGAYEQYF.

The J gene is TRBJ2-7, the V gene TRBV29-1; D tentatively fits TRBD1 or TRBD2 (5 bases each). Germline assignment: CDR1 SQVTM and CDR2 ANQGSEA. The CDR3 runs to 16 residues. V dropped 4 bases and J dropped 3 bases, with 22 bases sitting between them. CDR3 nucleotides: TGCAGCGTTGTAGGTGACAGCCAAATTGAGGGCTACGAGCAGTACGTC. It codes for CSVVGDSQIEGYEQYV.

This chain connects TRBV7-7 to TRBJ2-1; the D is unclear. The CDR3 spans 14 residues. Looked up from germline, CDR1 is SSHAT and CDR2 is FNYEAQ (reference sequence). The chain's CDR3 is CASPTEQPYNEQFF. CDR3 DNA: TGTGCTAGCCCTACAGAGCAACCATACAATGAGCAGTTCTTC.

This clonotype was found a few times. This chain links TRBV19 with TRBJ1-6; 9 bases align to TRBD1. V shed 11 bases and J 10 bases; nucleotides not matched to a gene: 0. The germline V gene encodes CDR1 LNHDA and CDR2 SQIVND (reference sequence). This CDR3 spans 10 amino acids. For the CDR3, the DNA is TGTGCCGGACAGGGGTCACCCCTCCACTTT. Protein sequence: CAGQGSPLHF.

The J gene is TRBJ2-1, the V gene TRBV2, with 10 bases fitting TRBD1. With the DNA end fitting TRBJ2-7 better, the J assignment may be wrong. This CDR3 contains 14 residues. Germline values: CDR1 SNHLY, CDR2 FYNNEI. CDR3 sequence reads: CASVRGQGYNEQYV. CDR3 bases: TGTGCCAGCGTCAGGGGACAGGGGTACAATGAGCAGTACGTC.

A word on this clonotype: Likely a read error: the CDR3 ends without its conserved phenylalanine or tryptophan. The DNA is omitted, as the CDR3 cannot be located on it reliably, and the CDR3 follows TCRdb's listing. The CDR3 sequence: CASSLTGRS. The V and J genes are TRBV27 and TRBJ1-2; the table's D call TRBD1 went unverified against the DNA. The germline V gene encodes CDR1 MNHEY and CDR2 SMNVEV (reference sequence). The CDR3 contains 9 residues when both ends are counted.

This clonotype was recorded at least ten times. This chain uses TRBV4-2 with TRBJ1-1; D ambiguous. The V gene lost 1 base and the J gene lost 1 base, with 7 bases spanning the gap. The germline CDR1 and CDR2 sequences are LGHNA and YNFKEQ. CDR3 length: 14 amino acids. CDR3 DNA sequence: TGTGCCAGCAGCCAAGGTCGGGGGAACACTGAAGCTTTCTTT. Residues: CASSQGRGNTEAFF.

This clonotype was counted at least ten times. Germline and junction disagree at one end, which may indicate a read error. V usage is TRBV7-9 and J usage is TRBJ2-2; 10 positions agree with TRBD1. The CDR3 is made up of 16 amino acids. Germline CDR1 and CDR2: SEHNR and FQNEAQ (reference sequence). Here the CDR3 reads CASSLAGTGVAGELFF. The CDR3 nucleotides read TGTGCCAGCAGCCTAGCCGGGACAGGGGTCGCCGGGGAGCTGTTTTTT.

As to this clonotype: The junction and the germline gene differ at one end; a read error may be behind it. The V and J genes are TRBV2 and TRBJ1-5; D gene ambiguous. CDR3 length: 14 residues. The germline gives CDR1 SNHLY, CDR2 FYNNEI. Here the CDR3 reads CASSPSYSNQPQHF. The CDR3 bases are TGTGCTAGCAGTCCATCCTATAGCAATCAGCCCCAGCATTTT.

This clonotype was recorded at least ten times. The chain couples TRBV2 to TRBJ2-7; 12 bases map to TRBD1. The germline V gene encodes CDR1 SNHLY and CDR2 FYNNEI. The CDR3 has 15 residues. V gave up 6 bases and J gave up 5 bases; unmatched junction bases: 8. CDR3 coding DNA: TGTGCCAGCAGCCCCGGGACAGGGGGCAGCGACGAGCAGTACGTC. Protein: CASSPGTGGSDEQYV.

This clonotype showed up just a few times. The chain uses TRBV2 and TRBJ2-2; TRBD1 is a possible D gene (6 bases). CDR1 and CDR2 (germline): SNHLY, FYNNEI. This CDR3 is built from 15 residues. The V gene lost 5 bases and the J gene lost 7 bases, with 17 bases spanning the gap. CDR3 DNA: TGTGCCAGCAGTTTGGCCACAGGGTCGGGCGGGGAGCTGTTTTTT. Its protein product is CASSLATGSGGELFF.

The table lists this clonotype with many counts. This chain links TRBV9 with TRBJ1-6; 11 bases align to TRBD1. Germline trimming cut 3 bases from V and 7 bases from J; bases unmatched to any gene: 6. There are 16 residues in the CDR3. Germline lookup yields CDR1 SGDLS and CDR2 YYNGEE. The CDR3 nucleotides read TGTGCCAGCAGCGCCCGGACAGGGGGCGGGAATTCACCCCTCCACTTT. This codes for CASSARTGGGNSPLHF.

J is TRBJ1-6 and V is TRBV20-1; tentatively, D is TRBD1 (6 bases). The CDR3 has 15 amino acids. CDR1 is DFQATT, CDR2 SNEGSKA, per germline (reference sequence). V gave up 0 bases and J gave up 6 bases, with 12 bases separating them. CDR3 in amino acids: CSARDAGAANSPLHF. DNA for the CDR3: TGCAGTGCTAGAGATGCGGGGGCGGCTAATTCACCCCTCCACTTT.

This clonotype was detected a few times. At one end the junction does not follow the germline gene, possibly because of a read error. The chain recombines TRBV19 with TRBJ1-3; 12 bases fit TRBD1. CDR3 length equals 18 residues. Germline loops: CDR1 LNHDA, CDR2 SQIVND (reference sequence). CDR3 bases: TGTGCCAGTAGTAACTTCCGGGACAGGGGGCTTTCTGGAAACACCACATATTTT. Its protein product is CASSNFRDRGLSGNTTYF. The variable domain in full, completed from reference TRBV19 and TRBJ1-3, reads DGGITQSPKYLFRKEGQNVTLSCEQNLNHDAMYWYRQDPGQGLRLIYYSQIVNDFQKGDIAEGYSVSREKKESFPLTVTSAQKNPTAFYLCASSNFRDRGLSGNTTYFGEGSWLTVV.

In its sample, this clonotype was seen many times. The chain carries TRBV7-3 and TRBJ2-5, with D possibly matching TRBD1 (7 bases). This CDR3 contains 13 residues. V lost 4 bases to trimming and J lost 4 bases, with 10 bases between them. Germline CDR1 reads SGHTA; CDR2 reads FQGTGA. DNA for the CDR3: TGTGCCAGCAGCTACCAGGGGGGAGAGACCCAGTACTTC. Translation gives CASSYQGGETQYF. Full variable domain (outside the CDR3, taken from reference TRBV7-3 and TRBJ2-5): GAGVSQTPSNKVTEKGKYVELRCDPISGHTALYWYRQSLGQGPEFLIYFQGTGAADDSGLPNDRFFAVRPEGSVSTLKIQRTERGDSAVYLCASSYQGGETQYFGPGTRLLVL.

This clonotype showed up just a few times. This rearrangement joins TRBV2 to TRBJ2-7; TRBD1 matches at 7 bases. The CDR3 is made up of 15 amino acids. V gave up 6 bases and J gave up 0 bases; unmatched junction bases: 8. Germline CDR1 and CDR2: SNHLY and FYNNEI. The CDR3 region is CASRRSGTASYEQYF. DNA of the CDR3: TGTGCCAGCAGACGATCCGGGACAGCCTCCTACGAGCAGTACTTC.

CDR3 bases: TGTGCCAGCAGTTTGACAGGTCCTCAGGGTTACGAGCAGTACGTC. This translates into CASSLTGPQGYEQYV. The chain links TRBV10-3 to TRBJ2-7, with D perhaps TRBD1 (6 bases). The CDR3 length is 15 residues. Germline loops: CDR1 ENHRY, CDR2 SYGVKD.